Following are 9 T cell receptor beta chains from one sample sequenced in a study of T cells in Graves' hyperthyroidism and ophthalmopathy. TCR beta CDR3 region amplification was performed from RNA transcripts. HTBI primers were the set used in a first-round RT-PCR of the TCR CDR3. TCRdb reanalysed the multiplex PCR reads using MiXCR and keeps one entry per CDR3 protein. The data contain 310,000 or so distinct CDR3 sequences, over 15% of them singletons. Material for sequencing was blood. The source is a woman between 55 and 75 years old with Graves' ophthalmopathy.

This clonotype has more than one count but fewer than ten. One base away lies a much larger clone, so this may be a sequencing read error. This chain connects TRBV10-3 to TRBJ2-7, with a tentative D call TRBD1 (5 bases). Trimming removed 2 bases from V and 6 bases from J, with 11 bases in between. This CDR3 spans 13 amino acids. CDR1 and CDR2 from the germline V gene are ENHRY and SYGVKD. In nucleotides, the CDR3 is TGTGCCATCAGTGAGCCCCAGGGTAGCGAGCAGTACTTC. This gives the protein CAISEPQGSEQYF.

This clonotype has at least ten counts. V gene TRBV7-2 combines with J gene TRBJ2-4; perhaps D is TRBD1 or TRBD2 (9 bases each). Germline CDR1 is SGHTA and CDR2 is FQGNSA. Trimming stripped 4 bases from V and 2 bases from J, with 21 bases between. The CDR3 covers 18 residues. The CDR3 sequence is CASSWDSSGTGPKNIQYF. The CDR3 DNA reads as TGTGCCAGCAGCTGGGACTCTAGCGGGACAGGGCCCAAAAACATTCAGTACTTC.

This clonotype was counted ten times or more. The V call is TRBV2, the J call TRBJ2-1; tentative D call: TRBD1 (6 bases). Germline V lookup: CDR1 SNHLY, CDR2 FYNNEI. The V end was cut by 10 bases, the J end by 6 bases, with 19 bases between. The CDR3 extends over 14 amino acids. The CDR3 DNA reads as TGTGCCACGTTCAGGGGTGGAGTCGGCAATGAGCAGTTCTTC. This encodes CATFRGGVGNEQFF. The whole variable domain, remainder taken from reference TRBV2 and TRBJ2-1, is EPEVTQTPSHQVTQMGQEVILRCVPISNHLYFYWYRQILGQKVEFLVSFYNNEISEKSEIFDDQFSVERPDGSNFTLKIRSTKLEDSAMYFCATFRGGVGNEQFFGPGTRLTVL.

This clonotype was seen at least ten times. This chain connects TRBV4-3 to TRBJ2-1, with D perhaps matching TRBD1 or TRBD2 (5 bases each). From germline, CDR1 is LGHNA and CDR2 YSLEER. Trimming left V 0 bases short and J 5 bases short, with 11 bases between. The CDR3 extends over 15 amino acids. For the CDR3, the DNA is TGCGCCAGCAGCCAAGAACCCGGGACCAACAATGAGCAGTTCTTC. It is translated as CASSQEPGTNNEQFF.

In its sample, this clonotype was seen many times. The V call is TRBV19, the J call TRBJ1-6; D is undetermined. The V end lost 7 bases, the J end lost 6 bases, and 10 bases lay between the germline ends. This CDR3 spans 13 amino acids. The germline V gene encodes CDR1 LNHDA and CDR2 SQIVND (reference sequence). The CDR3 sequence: CASTTRPNSPLHF. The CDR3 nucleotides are TGTGCCAGTACTACGCGACCTAATTCACCCCTCCACTTT.

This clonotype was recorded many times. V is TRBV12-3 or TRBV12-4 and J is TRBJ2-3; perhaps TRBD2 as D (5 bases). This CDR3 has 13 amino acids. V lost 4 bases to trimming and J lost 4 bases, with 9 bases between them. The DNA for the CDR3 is TGTGCCAGCAGTTGGACTCGGCCAGATACGCAGTATTTT. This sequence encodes CASSWTRPDTQYF.

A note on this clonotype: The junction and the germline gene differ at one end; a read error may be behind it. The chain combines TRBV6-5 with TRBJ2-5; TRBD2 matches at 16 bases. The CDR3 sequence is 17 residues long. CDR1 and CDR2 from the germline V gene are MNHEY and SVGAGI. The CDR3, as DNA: TGTGCCAGCGGTTATTCGGGACTAGCGGGGGGGGGGGGGACCCAGTACTTC. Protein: CASGYSGLAGGGGTQYF.

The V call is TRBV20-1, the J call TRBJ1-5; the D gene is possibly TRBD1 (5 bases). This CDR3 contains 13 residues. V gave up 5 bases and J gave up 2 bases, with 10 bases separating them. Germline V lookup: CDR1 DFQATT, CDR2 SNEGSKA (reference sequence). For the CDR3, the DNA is TGCAGTGCTGGGGCCGGGGGCAATCAGCCCCAGCATTTT. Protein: CSAGAGGNQPQHF.

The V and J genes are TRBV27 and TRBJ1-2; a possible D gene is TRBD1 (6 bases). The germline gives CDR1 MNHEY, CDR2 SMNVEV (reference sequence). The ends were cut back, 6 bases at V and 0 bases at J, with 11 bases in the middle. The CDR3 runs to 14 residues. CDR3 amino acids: CASRPRQANYGYTF. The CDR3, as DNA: TGTGCCAGCAGACCCCGACAGGCTAACTATGGCTACACCTTC.